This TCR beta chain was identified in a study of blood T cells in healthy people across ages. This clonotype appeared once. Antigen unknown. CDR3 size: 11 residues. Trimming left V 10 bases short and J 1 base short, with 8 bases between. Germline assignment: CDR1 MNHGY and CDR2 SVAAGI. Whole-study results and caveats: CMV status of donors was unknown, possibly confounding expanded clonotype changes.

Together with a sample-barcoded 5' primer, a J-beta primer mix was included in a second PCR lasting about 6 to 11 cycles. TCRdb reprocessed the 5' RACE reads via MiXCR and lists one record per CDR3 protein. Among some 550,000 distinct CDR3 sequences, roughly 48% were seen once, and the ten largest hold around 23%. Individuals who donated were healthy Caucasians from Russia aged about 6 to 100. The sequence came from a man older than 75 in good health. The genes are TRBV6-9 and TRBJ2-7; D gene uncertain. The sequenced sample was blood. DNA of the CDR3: TGTGCCATTCGACCTTCCTACGAGCAGTACTTC. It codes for CAIRPSYEQYF.